The 25 T cell receptor beta chains below were found in one sample sequenced in a study of cytomegalovirus exposure and HLA in healthy donors. A multiplex PCR was run with 60 Vbeta primers and 13 Jbeta primers. Libraries were prepared by immunoSEQ multiplex PCR; TCRdb keeps only in-frame clonotypes and omits some of them. Here the sample spans around 300,000 clones, around two thirds being singletons. The sequenced sample was PBMCs. These receptor sequences come from a female donor in good health and CMV-seronegative.

J is TRBJ2-4 and V is TRBV7-2; 10 nucleotides line up with TRBD2. Germline V lookup: CDR1 SGHTA, CDR2 FQGNSA. This CDR3 has 15 residues. The V segment lost 5 bases and the J segment 1 base; nucleotides outside the gene matches: 2. The CDR3 here is CASSPAGGAKNIQYF. CDR3 DNA sequence: TGTGCCAGCAGCCCAGCGGGAGGGGCCAAAAACATTCAGTACTTC.

As concerns this clone: Sequence at one end of the junction differs from germline and may be a read error. The chain employs TRBV14 and TRBJ2-5, with D possibly being TRBD1 (6 bases). CDR3 length: 16 residues. Germline CDR1 SGHDN, CDR2 FVKESK. CDR3 nucleotide sequence: TGTGCCAGCAGCGGCCGGTTGACCGGGACACCACTTGCGACTGACTTC. It yields the protein CASSGRLTGTPLATDF. Full variable domain (remainder filled in from reference TRBV14 and TRBJ2-5): EAGVTQFPSHSVIEKGQTVTLRCDPISGHDNLYWYRRVMGKEIKFLLHFVKESKQDESGMPNNRFLAERTGGTYSTLKVQPAELEDSGVYFCASSGRLTGTPLATDFGPGTRLLVL.

The rearrangement joins TRBV11-3 to TRBJ1-1, with D perhaps TRBD1 (5 bases). This CDR3 has 14 amino acids. The V end was cut by 4 bases, the J end by 7 bases, with 16 bases between. The germline gives CDR1 SGHNT, CDR2 YENEEA. The CDR3: CASSSALGGNEAFF. CDR3 in DNA: TGTGCCAGCAGCTCTGCGCTCGGGGGAAATGAAGCTTTCTTT.

The gene calls are TRBV14 and TRBJ2-3; 11 nucleotides match TRBD2. Germline CDR1 reads SGHDN; CDR2 reads FVKESK. The junction had 7 bases not matched to a gene; V was cut back by 1 base and J by 4 bases. The CDR3 contains 17 residues. CDR3 in amino acids: CASSQVITSGSADTQYF. The CDR3, as DNA: TGTGCCAGCAGCCAAGTGATTACTAGCGGGAGTGCAGATACGCAGTATTTT.

The chain employs TRBV28 and TRBJ1-4; tentative D call: TRBD1 (6 bases). There are 14 residues in the CDR3. V was cut by 6 bases and J by 5 bases, with 13 bases left in between. Germline V lookup: CDR1 MDHEN, CDR2 SYDVKM. The CDR3 protein is CASRWGGANEKLFF. In nucleotides, the CDR3 is TGTGCCAGCAGGTGGGGGGGGGCGAATGAAAAACTGTTTTTT.

The V and J genes are TRBV5-1 and TRBJ2-7; 7 bases align to TRBD1. The CDR3 covers 13 residues. Looked up from germline, CDR1 is SGHRS and CDR2 is YFSETQ. V lost 8 bases to trimming and J lost 4 bases; unmatched junction nucleotides: 9. This CDR3 is CASSPGQKYEQYF. The CDR3 nucleotides are TGCGCCAGTTCACCGGGACAGAAGTACGAGCAGTACTTC.

The rearrangement uses TRBV7-2 and TRBJ2-7; 9 bases match TRBD1. V lost 0 bases, J lost 2 bases, and 8 bases stayed unmatched. This CDR3 spans 17 amino acids. Germline CDR1 SGHTA, CDR2 FQGNSA. The CDR3 DNA reads as TGTGCCAGCAGCTTAGCGGGTAAGGGGACAGGGACCTACGAGCAGTACTTC. As protein: CASSLAGKGTGTYEQYF.

V and J are TRBV9 and TRBJ1-2; TRBD1 agrees at 12 bases. V shed 3 bases and J 5 bases; nucleotides not matched to a gene: 8. The CDR3 is 16 residues long. CDR1 is SGDLS and CDR2 is YYNGEE in the germline V gene. The CDR3 bases are TGTGCCAGCAGCGAGGGGACAGGGGGCGTATATTATGGCTACACCTTC. It translates to CASSEGTGGVYYGYTF.

The chain couples TRBV4-2 to TRBJ2-7, with TRBD1 matching 10 bases. The CDR3 has 14 amino acids. In germline, CDR1 is LGHNA, CDR2 YNFKEQ. V lost 3 bases and J lost 3; bases outside the gene matches: 2. DNA for the CDR3: TGTGCCAGCAGCCAGACAGGGGGCGGCTACGAGCAGTACTTC. It is translated as CASSQTGGGYEQYF.

The rearrangement joins TRBV14 to TRBJ2-4; tentatively, D is TRBD1 (6 bases). CDR3 length: 13 amino acids. The V gene's germline CDR1 is SGHDN and CDR2 FVKESK. Trimming pared 2 bases from V and 8 bases from J, leaving 10 bases between. The DNA for the CDR3 is TGTGCCAGCAGCCAAAGGTACAGGGACATTCAGTACTTC. This encodes CASSQRYRDIQYF.

V and J are TRBV27 and TRBJ2-1; TRBD2 matches at 7 bases. The length of the CDR3 is 17 residues. V shed 2 bases, J shed 5 bases, and the junction held 12 bases outside the gene matches. Per the germline V gene, CDR1 is MNHEY and CDR2 is SMNVEV (reference sequence). The CDR3 region is CASSLRGAGEGDNEQFF. As DNA, the CDR3 is TGTGCCAGCAGTTTAAGAGGGGCGGGAGAAGGGGACAATGAGCAGTTCTTC.

This rearrangement joins TRBV19 to TRBJ1-2; maybe TRBD1 (5 bases). CDR1 is LNHDA, CDR2 SQIVND, per germline (reference sequence). V was shortened by 11 bases and J by 6 bases, with 16 bases between the two germline ends. This CDR3 region has 12 residues. The CDR3 DNA follows: TGTGCCGTTAAACAGGACCCCAATGGCTACACCTTC. This encodes CAVKQDPNGYTF.

This clone showed up just a few times. The V and J genes are TRBV11-3 and TRBJ2-5; 8 bases are a match to TRBD1. With V trimmed by 3 bases and J by 5 bases, 2 bases remained unmatched. Per germline, CDR1 SGHNT and CDR2 YENEEA. There are 13 residues in the CDR3. CDR3 in DNA: TGTGCCAGCAGCTTGGGACAGGCGGAGACCCAGTACTTC. Encoded protein: CASSLGQAETQYF.

The chain employs TRBV27 and TRBJ2-3; TRBD2 matches at 15 bases. V was clipped by 5 bases and J by 6 bases; unmatched bases: 3. The CDR3 consists of 15 residues. Germline V gene sequence: CDR1 MNHEY, CDR2 SMNVEV (reference sequence). CDR3 nucleotides: TGTGCCAGCAGTACCGGGACTAGCGGGGGGGATACGCAGTATTTT. Protein product: CASSTGTSGGDTQYF.

In DNA, the CDR3 is TGTGCCAGCAGTTCGGGACTAGCGGGAAGGAACACCGGGGAGCTGTTTTTT. Translating it yields CASSSGLAGRNTGELFF. The gene calls are TRBV7-3 and TRBJ2-2, with 13 bases fitting TRBD2. Germline loops: CDR1 SGHTA, CDR2 FQGTGA. This CDR3 region has 17 residues. V was pared by 6 bases and J by 1 base, with 5 bases of the junction left unmatched.

The gene calls are TRBV6-6 and TRBJ2-1; D is uncertain. The CDR3 contains 11 residues. CDR1 is MNHNY and CDR2 is SVGAGI in the germline V gene (reference sequence). The ends were cut back, 1 base at V and 10 bases at J, with 5 bases in the middle. The CDR3 sequence: CASSYFGEQFF. The CDR3 region has the DNA TGTGCCAGCAGTTACTTCGGGGAGCAGTTCTTC.

The chain uses TRBV11-3 and TRBJ2-4; 10 bases agree with TRBD2. J lost 0 bases, V lost 2 bases, and 4 bases had no gene match. The germline V gene has CDR1 SGHNT and CDR2 YENEEA. The CDR3 sequence is 17 residues long. The CDR3 loop reads CASSLLAGAAAKNIQYF. CDR3 nucleotide sequence: TGTGCCAGCAGCTTACTAGCGGGAGCGGCAGCCAAAAACATTCAGTACTTC. Filled out from reference TRBV11-3 and TRBJ2-4, the complete variable domain reads EAGVVQSPRYKIIEKKQPVAFWCNPISGHNTLYWYLQNLGQGPELLIRYENEEAVDDSQLPKDRFSAERLKGVDSTLKIQPAELGDSAVYLCASSLLAGAAAKNIQYFGAGTRLSVL.

The J gene is TRBJ2-7, the V gene TRBV7-9; TRBD1 matches at 8 bases. This CDR3 has 15 residues. The V gene's germline CDR1 is SEHNR and CDR2 FQNEAQ (reference sequence). V was clipped by 4 bases and J by 5 bases; unmatched bases: 10. Written as DNA, the CDR3 is TGTGCCAGCAGCTCAGTAGGACAGGGAGCCCACGAGCAGTACTTC. It is translated as CASSSVGQGAHEQYF.

V gene TRBV27 combines with J gene TRBJ1-5, with 10 nucleotides matching TRBD1. V was clipped by 5 bases and J by 2 bases; unmatched bases: 6. The V gene's germline CDR1 is MNHEY and CDR2 SMNVEV (reference sequence). The CDR3 extends over 16 amino acids. The CDR3 sequence: CASSRQGAGGNQPQHF. The CDR3 DNA reads TGTGCCAGCAGTAGACAGGGGGCGGGAGGCAATCAGCCCCAGCATTTT.

This clone was detected a few times. The chain has TRBV28 and TRBJ1-3; the D is unclear. Germline loops: CDR1 MDHEN, CDR2 SYDVKM. The CDR3 is made up of 15 amino acids. Deletions cut 6 bases from V and 0 bases from J, with 12 bases between. In nucleotides, the CDR3 is TGTGCCAGCAGCCCAGACTCTACCTCTGGAAACACCATATATTTT. Amino acid sequence: CASSPDSTSGNTIYF.

This chain links TRBV11-2 with TRBJ2-5; 9 bases are shared with TRBD2. Germline CDR1 is SGHAT and CDR2 is FQNNGV. The J segment lost 5 bases and the V segment lost 6 bases, leaving 7 bases of the junction unmatched. The CDR3 has 14 amino acids. The CDR3 region is CASSLAGPRETQYF. The CDR3 bases are TGTGCCAGCAGTCTAGCGGGGCCACGGGAGACCCAGTACTTC.

The table lists this clone with a few counts. This chain joins TRBV27 and TRBJ2-3; 7 nucleotides agree with TRBD2. This CDR3 comprises 17 residues. V shed 3 bases and J 4 bases; nucleotides not matched to a gene: 13. The V gene's germline CDR1 is MNHEY and CDR2 SMNVEV (reference sequence). CDR3 amino acids: CASSFKSLRETSDTQYF. In nucleotides, the CDR3 is TGTGCCAGCAGTTTCAAATCTCTGCGGGAGACATCAGATACGCAGTATTTT.

This clone was recorded a few times. The chain links TRBV27 to TRBJ1-4, with 7 bases that match TRBD1. This CDR3 comprises 14 residues. Trimming removed 5 bases from V and 4 bases from J; junction bases left unmatched: 4. Germline values: CDR1 MNHEY, CDR2 SMNVEV (reference sequence). CDR3 nucleotides: TGTGCCAGCAGTATGGGACAGTATAATGAAAAACTGTTTTTT. Translation gives CASSMGQYNEKLFF.

The chain couples TRBV4-2 to TRBJ2-7; TRBD1 matches at 8 bases. Germline V gene data show CDR1 as LGHNA and CDR2 as YNFKEQ. The CDR3 runs 20 residues. After removal of 0 bases from V and 3 bases from J, the junction contained 19 bases not matched to a gene. Here the CDR3 reads CASSQDGLRGTGQENYEQYF. Here the CDR3 DNA reads TGTGCCAGCAGCCAAGATGGCCTACGGGGAACGGGACAGGAGAACTACGAGCAGTACTTC.

The chain uses TRBV2 and TRBJ2-5; a possible D gene is TRBD2 (6 bases). Per germline, CDR1 SNHLY and CDR2 FYNNEI. The V gene lost 3 bases and the J gene lost 2 bases, with 10 bases spanning the gap. This CDR3 has 14 amino acids. The CDR3 DNA sequence: TGTGCCAGCAGTGATGAGGCGGGACAAGAGACCCAGTACTTC. The encoded protein is CASSDEAGQETQYF. Supplemented by reference TRBV2 and TRBJ2-5, the full variable domain reads EPEVTQTPSHQVTQMGQEVILRCVPISNHLYFYWYRQILGQKVEFLVSFYNNEISEKSEIFDDQFSVERPDGSNFTLKIRSTKLEDSAMYFCASSDEAGQETQYFGPGTRLLVL.